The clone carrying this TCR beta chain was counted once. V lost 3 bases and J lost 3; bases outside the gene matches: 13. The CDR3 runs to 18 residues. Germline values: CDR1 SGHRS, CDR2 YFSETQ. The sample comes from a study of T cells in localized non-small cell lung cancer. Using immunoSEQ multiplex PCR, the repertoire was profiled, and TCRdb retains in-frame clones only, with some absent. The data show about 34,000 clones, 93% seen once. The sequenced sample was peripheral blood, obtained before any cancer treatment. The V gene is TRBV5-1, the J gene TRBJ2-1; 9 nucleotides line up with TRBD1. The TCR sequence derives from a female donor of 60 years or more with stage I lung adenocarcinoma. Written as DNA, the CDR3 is TGCGCCAGCAGCTCGCCGGGACAGGGTTTGAGGGACTACAATGAGCAGTTCTTC. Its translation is CASSSPGQGLRDYNEQFF.